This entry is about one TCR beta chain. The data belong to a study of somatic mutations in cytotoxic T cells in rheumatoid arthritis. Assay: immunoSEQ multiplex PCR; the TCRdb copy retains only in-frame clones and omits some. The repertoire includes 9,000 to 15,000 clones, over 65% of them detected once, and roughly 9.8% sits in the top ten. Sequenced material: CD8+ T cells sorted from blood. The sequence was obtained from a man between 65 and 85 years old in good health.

The CDR3 loop reads CASSPGRYYSNQPQHF. The CDR3 DNA reads TGTGCCAGTAGTCCGGGACGGTATTATAGCAATCAGCCCCAGCATTTT. The J gene is TRBJ1-5, the V gene TRBV19, with D possibly TRBD1 on 5 matching bases. Deletions cut 5 bases from V and 0 bases from J, with 14 bases between. Germline-derived CDR1 and CDR2 are LNHDA and SQIVND (reference sequence). The CDR3 is 16 amino acids.